A selection of T cell receptor beta chains follows, all from one sample in a study of shared clonotypes between healthy human individuals. Data came from immunoSEQ multiplex PCR; TCRdb stores just in-frame clones and leaves some out. The sample yields approximately 640,000 clones, roughly 91% seen once. The sample comprised memory CD8+ T cells from PBMCs. All receptors derive from a young man in good health. Some clones in this sample may be carry-over from other donors' samples. The CDR3 runs from the conserved cysteine through the conserved F or W. The D gene is left open where the match is weak. Size is omitted from some rows. Given values are once, few, many or a class for expanded clones.

CDR3nt: TGTGCCAGCAGCGAACAGGGGGAGGGGAATGAGCAGTTCTTC
CDR3aa: CASSEQGEGNEQFF
j_gene: TRBJ2-1
abundance: -
d_gene: -
v_gene: TRBV9

CDR3nt: TGTGCCAGCTCACCACTAATTGAAGGGGCTGACTCTGGAAACACCATATATTTT
CDR3aa: CASSPLIEGADSGNTIYF
j_gene: TRBJ1-3
abundance: -
d_gene: -
v_gene: TRBV18

CDR3nt: TGTGCCAGCAGCCCGGACAGGGGATCTTATGGCTACACCTTC
CDR3aa: CASSPDRGSYGYTF
j_gene: TRBJ1-2
abundance: -
d_gene: TRBD1
v_gene: TRBV9

CDR3nt: TGTGCCAGCAGTGAAGGCAGCAATCAGCCCCAGCATTTT
CDR3aa: CASSEGSNQPQHF
j_gene: TRBJ1-5
abundance: -
d_gene: -
v_gene: TRBV2

CDR3nt: TGTGCCAGCAGCTTCAAGTTGGGACTAGACTCCTACGAGCAGTACTTC
CDR3aa: CASSFKLGLDSYEQYF
j_gene: TRBJ2-7
abundance: -
d_gene: TRBD2
v_gene: TRBV5-4

CDR3nt: TGTGCCAGCAGCCTGCGACAGGGGGGCACTGAAGCTTTCTTT
CDR3aa: CASSLRQGGTEAFF
j_gene: TRBJ1-1
abundance: -
d_gene: TRBD1
v_gene: TRBV7-2

CDR3nt: TGTGCCAGCAGCTTACACTACAATGAGCAGTTCTTC
CDR3aa: CASSLHYNEQFF
j_gene: TRBJ2-1
abundance: once
d_gene: -
v_gene: TRBV7-6

CDR3nt: TGTGCCAGCAGTTTATTGGGGAAGGAGGGGCGCGAGCAGTACTTC
CDR3aa: CASSLLGKEGREQYF
j_gene: TRBJ2-7
abundance: -
d_gene: -
v_gene: TRBV27

CDR3nt: TGTGCCAGCGGCCCGGGACTAGCGGGCTACGAGCAGTACTTC
CDR3aa: CASGPGLAGYEQYF
j_gene: TRBJ2-7
abundance: once
d_gene: TRBD2
v_gene: TRBV27

CDR3nt: TGCGCCAGCAGCTTGAGGGGGGCCGGCGAGCAGTACTTC
CDR3aa: CASSLRGAGEQYF
j_gene: TRBJ2-7
abundance: -
d_gene: -
v_gene: TRBV5-1

CDR3nt: TGTGCCAGCAGTGGGACACCTTCTGGCACAGATACGCAGTATTTT
CDR3aa: CASSGTPSGTDTQYF
j_gene: TRBJ2-3
abundance: -
d_gene: -
v_gene: TRBV27

CDR3nt: TGTGCCAGCAGCCACGGACTCAAGGAGGGGGTGGAGACCCAGTACTTC
CDR3aa: CASSHGLKEGVETQYF
j_gene: TRBJ2-5
abundance: -
d_gene: -
v_gene: TRBV7-9

CDR3nt: TGTGCCTGGGGACAGGGGAGCGGGAACAATGAGCAGTTCTTC
CDR3aa: CAWGQGSGNNEQFF
j_gene: TRBJ2-1
abundance: -
d_gene: TRBD1
v_gene: TRBV30

CDR3nt: TGTGCCAGCAGTGAATGGGTGACAGGGTTTGGAAACACCATATATTTT
CDR3aa: CASSEWVTGFGNTIYF
j_gene: TRBJ1-3
abundance: -
d_gene: TRBD1
v_gene: TRBV6-1

CDR3nt: TGTGCCAGCAGCTTAGGCGGGTCCTACAATGAGCAGTTCTTC
CDR3aa: CASSLGGSYNEQFF
j_gene: TRBJ2-1
abundance: once
d_gene: -
v_gene: TRBV7-3

CDR3nt: TGCGCCAGCAGCTTGATGGGGAAAGAAGCTTTCTTT
CDR3aa: CASSLMGKEAFF
j_gene: TRBJ1-1
abundance: few
d_gene: -
v_gene: TRBV5-1

CDR3nt: TGTGCCATCAGTGAGTTAGACACTGAAGCTTTCTTT
CDR3aa: CAISELDTEAFF
j_gene: TRBJ1-1
abundance: -
d_gene: -
v_gene: TRBV10-3

CDR3nt: TGTGCCATCCCGGGCGGGGACCACCGTGTGAACAATGAGCAGTTCTTC
CDR3aa: CAIPGGDHRVNNEQFF
j_gene: TRBJ2-1
abundance: once
d_gene: -
v_gene: TRBV2

CDR3nt: TGTGCCAGCAGCTTACTTCCGGGTGAGGGGTCGAGGGGAGATACGCAGTATTTT
CDR3aa: CASSLLPGEGSRGDTQYF
j_gene: TRBJ2-3
abundance: -
d_gene: -
v_gene: TRBV7-3

CDR3nt: TGTGCCAGCAGCCTCTCAGGTGGCGGGAGCCTCACAGATACGCAGTATTTT
CDR3aa: CASSLSGGGSLTDTQYF
j_gene: TRBJ2-3
abundance: -
d_gene: TRBD2
v_gene: TRBV7-9

CDR3nt: TGCGCCAGCAGCCAAGACGGACTCAATGAGCAGTTCTTC
CDR3aa: CASSQDGLNEQFF
j_gene: TRBJ2-1
abundance: -
d_gene: -
v_gene: TRBV4-3

CDR3nt: TGTGCCAGCAGCCTAATCGGGGGGAATGAGCAGTTCTTC
CDR3aa: CASSLIGGNEQFF
j_gene: TRBJ2-1
abundance: -
d_gene: TRBD2
v_gene: TRBV5-6

CDR3nt: TGTGCCAGTAGTAGTCAGGGTATGAACACTGAAGCTTTCTTT
CDR3aa: CASSSQGMNTEAFF
j_gene: TRBJ1-1
abundance: few
d_gene: -
v_gene: TRBV19

CDR3nt: TGTGCCTGGTCGTTTGGTCCTGGAAACACCATATATTTT
CDR3aa: CAWSFGPGNTIYF
j_gene: TRBJ1-3
abundance: once
d_gene: -
v_gene: TRBV30

CDR3nt: TGTGCCAGCAGCAAAGGGGCTCTTTTGAGGGGGGACACTGAAGCTTTCTTT
CDR3aa: CASSKGALLRGDTEAFF
j_gene: TRBJ1-1
abundance: -
d_gene: -
v_gene: TRBV21-1

CDR3nt: TGTGCCAGCAGTTTATCTCCCGAAGATATGAGGACCCAGTACTTC
CDR3aa: CASSLSPEDMRTQYF
j_gene: TRBJ2-5
abundance: -
d_gene: -
v_gene: TRBV28

CDR3nt: TGTGCCAGCAGGAGCGGGCCTAGCTCCTACAATGAGCAGTTCTTC
CDR3aa: CASRSGPSSYNEQFF
j_gene: TRBJ2-1
abundance: once
d_gene: -
v_gene: TRBV28

CDR3nt: TGTGCCAGCAGCGTAGACAGGGGAATCGGTTCACCCCTCCACTTT
CDR3aa: CASSVDRGIGSPLHF
j_gene: TRBJ1-6
abundance: -
d_gene: TRBD1
v_gene: TRBV5-6

CDR3nt: TGCGCCAGCAGCGCCGGGACAGGGGCCACCGGGGAGCTGTTTTTT
CDR3aa: CASSAGTGATGELFF
j_gene: TRBJ2-2
abundance: -
d_gene: TRBD1
v_gene: TRBV5-1

CDR3nt: TGTGCCAGCAGTACGGGACTAGCGTTGACCTACAATGAGCAGTTCTTC
CDR3aa: CASSTGLALTYNEQFF
j_gene: TRBJ2-1
abundance: -
d_gene: TRBD2
v_gene: TRBV9

CDR3nt: TGTGCCAGCAGTTCCCATACGTGGACCTACAATGAGCAGTTCTTC
CDR3aa: CASSSHTWTYNEQFF
j_gene: TRBJ2-1
abundance: -
d_gene: -
v_gene: TRBV28

CDR3nt: TGTGCCAGCAGTGGGGACAGCTTCTACGAGCAGTACTTC
CDR3aa: CASSGDSFYEQYF
j_gene: TRBJ2-7
abundance: -
d_gene: TRBD1
v_gene: TRBV9

CDR3nt: TGCGCCAGCAGCTATGGACTAGCCTACGAGCAGTACTTC
CDR3aa: CASSYGLAYEQYF
j_gene: TRBJ2-7
abundance: -
d_gene: TRBD2
v_gene: TRBV5-1

CDR3nt: TGTGCCAGCAGTGCCGGGACGAACGCCCCCGACGAGCAGTACTTC
CDR3aa: CASSAGTNAPDEQYF
j_gene: TRBJ2-7
abundance: -
d_gene: -
v_gene: TRBV28

CDR3nt: TGTGCCAGCAGTTTATCGCCGGGCAGGAATCAGCCCCAGCATTTT
CDR3aa: CASSLSPGRNQPQHF
j_gene: TRBJ1-5
abundance: -
d_gene: -
v_gene: TRBV27

CDR3nt: TGTGCCAGCAGGCCCGGCGGGCTAGAGCAGTACTTC
CDR3aa: CASRPGGLEQYF
j_gene: TRBJ2-7
abundance: -
d_gene: -
v_gene: TRBV2

CDR3nt: TGTGCCAGCAGTTCGGGAGCGGCCCAAGAGACCCAGTACTTC
CDR3aa: CASSSGAAQETQYF
j_gene: TRBJ2-5
abundance: -
d_gene: -
v_gene: TRBV9

CDR3nt: TGTGCCAGCAGCGTAGCCCCAGAGCGGGGGGGCACAGATACGCAGTATTTT
CDR3aa: CASSVAPERGGTDTQYF
j_gene: TRBJ2-3
abundance: -
d_gene: TRBD2
v_gene: TRBV9

CDR3nt: TGTGCCAGCAGCCAATGGGGGACGGTCTACACCGGGGAGCTGTTTTTT
CDR3aa: CASSQWGTVYTGELFF
j_gene: TRBJ2-2
abundance: -
d_gene: -
v_gene: TRBV4-2

CDR3nt: TGTGCCAGCACCGGAAACACCATATATTTT
CDR3aa: CASTGNTIYF
j_gene: TRBJ1-3
abundance: -
d_gene: -
v_gene: TRBV28

CDR3nt: TGTGCCAGCAGCGACCCACAGGGCGAGCAGTACTTC
CDR3aa: CASSDPQGEQYF
j_gene: TRBJ2-7
abundance: -
d_gene: -
v_gene: TRBV9

CDR3nt: TGTGCCAGCAGTGAAAGGCAGGCGACTAACTATGGCTACACCTTC
CDR3aa: CASSERQATNYGYTF
j_gene: TRBJ1-2
abundance: -
d_gene: -
v_gene: TRBV2

CDR3nt: TGTGCCAGCAGCTTAGGCGGTTTGTGGGACGAGAACCAAGAGACCCAGTACTTC
CDR3aa: CASSLGGLWDENQETQYF
j_gene: TRBJ2-5
abundance: -
d_gene: -
v_gene: TRBV13

CDR3nt: TGTGCCAGCAGTTTCTCCGGGAGCTCTGGAAACACCATATATTTT
CDR3aa: CASSFSGSSGNTIYF
j_gene: TRBJ1-3
abundance: -
d_gene: -
v_gene: TRBV28

CDR3nt: TGTGCCAGCAGCTTAGAGAGGGCCCTGTCGGATACGCAGTATTTT
CDR3aa: CASSLERALSDTQYF
j_gene: TRBJ2-3
abundance: -
d_gene: -
v_gene: TRBV7-2

CDR3nt: TGTGCCAGCAGTTACTTAGCGGGAGTGGGCGAGCAGTACTTC
CDR3aa: CASSYLAGVGEQYF
j_gene: TRBJ2-7
abundance: -
d_gene: TRBD2
v_gene: TRBV6-6

CDR3nt: TGTGCCAGTAGTGGGGCCGACACTGAAGCTTTCTTT
CDR3aa: CASSGADTEAFF
j_gene: TRBJ1-1
abundance: -
d_gene: -
v_gene: TRBV19

CDR3nt: TGTGCCTGGCGCGGCGGGGCTCCCAATAACTATGGCTACACCTTC
CDR3aa: CAWRGGAPNNYGYTF
j_gene: TRBJ1-2
abundance: -
d_gene: -
v_gene: TRBV30

CDR3nt: TGTGCCAGCAGTGATCATGGAGTACTATTTACGGATGAGCAGTTCTTC
CDR3aa: CASSDHGVLFTDEQFF
j_gene: TRBJ2-1
abundance: once
d_gene: -
v_gene: TRBV25-1

CDR3nt: TGTGCCAGCAGCTTAGCGCTTCGACGTCCAGGGGAGCTGTTTTTT
CDR3aa: CASSLALRRPGELFF
j_gene: TRBJ2-2
abundance: -
d_gene: -
v_gene: TRBV7-2

CDR3nt: TGTGCCAGCAGTTTAATGGGGACTAGCGCAAATCCGGGGGAGACCCAGTACTTC
CDR3aa: CASSLMGTSANPGETQYF
j_gene: TRBJ2-5
abundance: -
d_gene: TRBD2
v_gene: TRBV27

CDR3nt: TGTGCCAGCAGTCCTTACAATGAGCAGTTCTTC
CDR3aa: CASSPYNEQFF
j_gene: TRBJ2-1
abundance: -
d_gene: -
v_gene: TRBV28

CDR3nt: TGCGCCAGCAGCTTGTCTTCGCGGGCGTACGAGCAGTACTTC
CDR3aa: CASSLSSRAYEQYF
j_gene: TRBJ2-7
abundance: -
d_gene: -
v_gene: TRBV5-1

CDR3nt: TGTGCCAGCAGCGAGGGACTAGCGGCCTACAATGAGCAGTTCTTC
CDR3aa: CASSEGLAAYNEQFF
j_gene: TRBJ2-1
abundance: -
d_gene: TRBD2
v_gene: TRBV6-6

CDR3nt: TGCAGATATCCGGGGCACTATGGCTACACCTTC
CDR3aa: CRYPGHYGYTF
j_gene: TRBJ1-2
abundance: -
d_gene: -
v_gene: TRBV29-1

CDR3nt: TGTGCCTGGAGTATTGGCACAGGCTACGAGCAGTACTTC
CDR3aa: CAWSIGTGYEQYF
j_gene: TRBJ2-7
abundance: -
d_gene: -
v_gene: TRBV30

CDR3nt: TGTGCCAGCCACCCAGGGGGCTTTAACAATGAGCAGTTCTTC
CDR3aa: CASHPGGFNNEQFF
j_gene: TRBJ2-1
abundance: -
d_gene: TRBD1
v_gene: TRBV25-1

CDR3nt: TGTGCCAGCAGCCAAGAAGGTGCTGGGGGGGGCTACACCTTC
CDR3aa: CASSQEGAGGGYTF
j_gene: TRBJ1-2
abundance: -
d_gene: -
v_gene: TRBV4-2

CDR3nt: TGTGCCAGCAGTTCGGGCAGGGGGTTTGAAGCTTTCTTT
CDR3aa: CASSSGRGFEAFF
j_gene: TRBJ1-1
abundance: -
d_gene: TRBD1
v_gene: TRBV6-5